This TCR beta chain was documented in a study of blood T cells in healthy people across ages. Findings and caveats of the study: In long-lived donors, naive CD4+ cell counts and diversity exceeded those of aged donors.

This clonotype has at least ten counts. The antigen remains undetermined. CDR3 length: 15 residues. CDR1 and CDR2 (germline): SGHTA, FQGNSA. The V gene end was trimmed by 4 bases and the J gene end by 4 bases; junction bases not matched to a gene: 8. Alongside a J-beta primer mix, a sample-barcoded 5' primer served in a second PCR lasting 7 to 11 cycles. MiXCR, applied by TCRdb to the 5' RACE reads, yields one record per CDR3 protein. This table holds over 600,000 distinct CDR3 sequences, over 40% found once. The clonotype comes from an elderly man in good health. The sequenced sample was blood. This chain uses TRBV7-2 with TRBJ2-7, with 9 bases fitting TRBD1. Here the CDR3 reads CASSSGPGQGYEQYF. Here the CDR3 DNA reads TGTGCCAGCAGCTCCGGTCCGGGACAGGGTTACGAGCAGTACTTC.